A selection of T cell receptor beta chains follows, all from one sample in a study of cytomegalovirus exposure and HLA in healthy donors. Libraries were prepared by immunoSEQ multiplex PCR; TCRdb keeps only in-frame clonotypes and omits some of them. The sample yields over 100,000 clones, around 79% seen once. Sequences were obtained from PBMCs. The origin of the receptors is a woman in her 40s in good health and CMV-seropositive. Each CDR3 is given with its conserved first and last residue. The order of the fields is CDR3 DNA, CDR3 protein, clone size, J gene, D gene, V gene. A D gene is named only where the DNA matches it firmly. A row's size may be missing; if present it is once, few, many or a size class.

cdr3_nt: TGTGCCTGGAGTGGAGGAGGTGGTCTAGGGCCCCAGCATTTT
cdr3_aa: CAWSGGGGLGPQHF
clone_size: -
j_call: TRBJ1-5
d_call: -
v_call: TRBV30

cdr3_nt: TGCGCCAGCAGCTTGGGGCGGACTAGCGGGGAGCTACAAGAGACCCAGTACTTC
cdr3_aa: CASSLGRTSGELQETQYF
clone_size: -
j_call: TRBJ2-5
d_call: TRBD2
v_call: TRBV5-1

cdr3_nt: TGTGCCAGCAGCGTCAACAGGGTGGGGGACATTCAGTACTTC
cdr3_aa: CASSVNRVGDIQYF
clone_size: once
j_call: TRBJ2-4
d_call: -
v_call: TRBV9

cdr3_nt: TGTGCCATCAGTGTTCGACAGGAGGATGGCTACACCTTC
cdr3_aa: CAISVRQEDGYTF
clone_size: -
j_call: TRBJ1-2
d_call: -
v_call: TRBV10-3

cdr3_nt: TGTGCCAGAAGAAACAGGGATGGAAACACCATATATTTT
cdr3_aa: CARRNRDGNTIYF
clone_size: -
j_call: TRBJ1-3
d_call: -
v_call: TRBV21-1

cdr3_nt: TGTGCCAGCAGCCCTAACGCCGGGACTAGAGGCGGGGAGCTGTTTTTT
cdr3_aa: CASSPNAGTRGGELFF
clone_size: -
j_call: TRBJ2-2
d_call: TRBD2
v_call: TRBV7-8

cdr3_nt: TGTGCCAGCAGTCTACCCCGTGGCACTGAAGCTTTCTTT
cdr3_aa: CASSLPRGTEAFF
clone_size: once
j_call: TRBJ1-1
d_call: -
v_call: TRBV28

cdr3_nt: TGTGCCAGCAGTCCCGGGACAGTGACTTGGACCCAGTACTTC
cdr3_aa: CASSPGTVTWTQYF
clone_size: once
j_call: TRBJ2-5
d_call: TRBD1
v_call: TRBV2

cdr3_nt: TGTGCCAGCCAGCGGGCATCTCTGTACGAGCAGTACTTC
cdr3_aa: CASQRASLYEQYF
clone_size: -
j_call: TRBJ2-7
d_call: -
v_call: TRBV27

cdr3_nt: TGTGCCAGCAGTGCTGGATTTGACAGGGCGAACACTGAAGCTTTCTTT
cdr3_aa: CASSAGFDRANTEAFF
clone_size: -
j_call: TRBJ1-1
d_call: TRBD1
v_call: TRBV6-1

cdr3_nt: TGTGCCAGCAGTCCGGACAGGGCTCGGGAACTGTTTTTT
cdr3_aa: CASSPDRARELFF
clone_size: few
j_call: TRBJ1-4
d_call: TRBD1
v_call: TRBV6-5

cdr3_nt: TGTGCCAGCAGCCCCGGACAGGGACCTGGAAACACCATATATTTT
cdr3_aa: CASSPGQGPGNTIYF
clone_size: -
j_call: TRBJ1-3
d_call: TRBD1
v_call: TRBV9

cdr3_nt: TGTGCCAGCAGCTCAAGGGGGACCGTCCGCTATGGGATCTACAATGAGCAGTTCTTC
cdr3_aa: CASSSRGTVRYGIYNEQFF
clone_size: -
j_call: TRBJ2-1
d_call: -
v_call: TRBV5-6

cdr3_nt: TGTGCCAGCAGTACCCCTAGACAGGCTCTTTCCTACGAGCAGTACTTC
cdr3_aa: CASSTPRQALSYEQYF
clone_size: -
j_call: TRBJ2-7
d_call: -
v_call: TRBV27

cdr3_nt: TGCGCCAGCAGCCACGGCGGGGTGAGTTCTGGGGATACGCAGTATTTT
cdr3_aa: CASSHGGVSSGDTQYF
clone_size: -
j_call: TRBJ2-3
d_call: -
v_call: TRBV4-1

cdr3_nt: TGTGCCAGCAGCGAGGGTGGGGGCAGAGACAATCAGCCCCAGCATTTT
cdr3_aa: CASSEGGGRDNQPQHF
clone_size: -
j_call: TRBJ1-5
d_call: -
v_call: TRBV9

cdr3_nt: TGTGCCAGCAGCTCCTACCTTGGGGCCGGGTTCACCGGGGAGCTGTTTTTT
cdr3_aa: CASSSYLGAGFTGELFF
clone_size: -
j_call: TRBJ2-2
d_call: -
v_call: TRBV5-8

cdr3_nt: TGTGCCAGCTCACCACAGGGGGCGGCTAATGAAAAACTGTTTTTT
cdr3_aa: CASSPQGAANEKLFF
clone_size: -
j_call: TRBJ1-4
d_call: TRBD1
v_call: TRBV18

cdr3_nt: TGTGCCAGCAGTCACGACATTTATACTGAAGCTTTCTTT
cdr3_aa: CASSHDIYTEAFF
clone_size: -
j_call: TRBJ1-1
d_call: -
v_call: TRBV7-9

cdr3_nt: TGTGCCAGCAGCGTGGACAGACTCTCCTACGAGCAGTACTTC
cdr3_aa: CASSVDRLSYEQYF
clone_size: once
j_call: TRBJ2-7
d_call: -
v_call: TRBV9

cdr3_nt: TGTGCCAGCAACCTACAGAATCTGAACACTGAAGCTTTCTTT
cdr3_aa: CASNLQNLNTEAFF
clone_size: -
j_call: TRBJ1-1
d_call: -
v_call: TRBV7-9

cdr3_nt: TGTGCCAGTAGTTGGGGCCAGCATCATGAAGCTTTCTTT
cdr3_aa: CASSWGQHHEAFF
clone_size: few
j_call: TRBJ1-1
d_call: -
v_call: TRBV19

cdr3_nt: TGTGCCAGCAGTGAAGCACCATCGGGGGTGAGGAGGGGCTACACCTTC
cdr3_aa: CASSEAPSGVRRGYTF
clone_size: -
j_call: TRBJ1-2
d_call: -
v_call: TRBV2

cdr3_nt: TGTGCCAGCAGCGCAACTAGCGGGGGGGGCAATGAGCAGTTCTTC
cdr3_aa: CASSATSGGGNEQFF
clone_size: -
j_call: TRBJ2-1
d_call: TRBD2
v_call: TRBV9

cdr3_nt: TGTGCCAGCAGTTTATCACGGACCGGGGAGCTGTTTTTT
cdr3_aa: CASSLSRTGELFF
clone_size: -
j_call: TRBJ2-2
d_call: -
v_call: TRBV27

cdr3_nt: TGTGCCAGCAGTACCGGGGGATTGGGGAACACTGAAGCTTTCTTT
cdr3_aa: CASSTGGLGNTEAFF
clone_size: -
j_call: TRBJ1-1
d_call: -
v_call: TRBV6-5

cdr3_nt: TGTGCCAGCGACAGGGGGCGCGGCACCGGGGAGCTGTTTTTT
cdr3_aa: CASDRGRGTGELFF
clone_size: -
j_call: TRBJ2-2
d_call: TRBD1
v_call: TRBV7-3

cdr3_nt: TGTGCCAGCAGCCAAACAGGGGGTAGGAGGACAGATACGCAGTATTTT
cdr3_aa: CASSQTGGRRTDTQYF
clone_size: -
j_call: TRBJ2-3
d_call: TRBD1
v_call: TRBV7-3

cdr3_nt: TGTGCCAGCAGCTTAGTCAACTACGAGCAGTACTTC
cdr3_aa: CASSLVNYEQYF
clone_size: -
j_call: TRBJ2-7
d_call: -
v_call: TRBV7-2

cdr3_nt: TGTGCCAGCAGCCAAGATCGCGAGCGGGGGGGATGGGACATTCAGTACTTC
cdr3_aa: CASSQDRERGGWDIQYF
clone_size: -
j_call: TRBJ2-4
d_call: TRBD2
v_call: TRBV4-2

cdr3_nt: TGTGCCAGCAGGGGGGGGGAGGGTAGCGTTCCGTACTTC
cdr3_aa: CASRGGEGSVPYF
clone_size: -
j_call: TRBJ2-7
d_call: TRBD2
v_call: TRBV2

cdr3_nt: TGTGCCAGCAGGGGGACAGGCAATCAGCCCCAGCATTTT
cdr3_aa: CASRGTGNQPQHF
clone_size: once
j_call: TRBJ1-5
d_call: TRBD1
v_call: TRBV2

cdr3_nt: TGTGCCACCAGCTTCTCGACAGGGGCGGACACTGAAGCTTTCTTT
cdr3_aa: CATSFSTGADTEAFF
clone_size: -
j_call: TRBJ1-1
d_call: TRBD1
v_call: TRBV15

cdr3_nt: TGCACCAGCAGCCTACAGGGACGAGCCAAAAACATTCAGTACTTC
cdr3_aa: CTSSLQGRAKNIQYF
clone_size: once
j_call: TRBJ2-4
d_call: -
v_call: TRBV1

cdr3_nt: TGTGCCAGCAGTTTTAGTTTGGCTAGCGGGAGGCAAACCTACGAGCAGTACTTC
cdr3_aa: CASSFSLASGRQTYEQYF
clone_size: few
j_call: TRBJ2-7
d_call: TRBD2
v_call: TRBV28

cdr3_nt: TGTGCCAGTAGTTGGACAGGGGGCAGGAACACCGGGGAGCTGTTTTTT
cdr3_aa: CASSWTGGRNTGELFF
clone_size: -
j_call: TRBJ2-2
d_call: TRBD1
v_call: TRBV19

cdr3_nt: TGTGCCAGCAGCTTAGGGGACAGGTCGAGCTCCTACGAGCAGTACTTC
cdr3_aa: CASSLGDRSSSYEQYF
clone_size: -
j_call: TRBJ2-7
d_call: TRBD1
v_call: TRBV7-9